This TCR beta chain was sequenced in a study of CD8 T cells in Susac syndrome. Findings of the study overall: That the number of individuals in its TCR sequencing and HLA analysis was relatively small was acknowledged by the study.

RNA totalling roughly 0.45 to 1 ug underwent reverse transcription with random hexamers. Amplification of TCR beta CDR3 was carried out by immunoSEQ multiplex PCR, which covered 54 Vbeta and 13 Jbeta segments. TCRdb passed the immunoSEQ multiplex PCR reads through MiXCR, listing each CDR3 protein once. The sample lists 150,000 to 200,000 distinct CDR3 sequences, 95% seen once, with 0.093% in the top ten. About this clonotype itself: Its matching antigen is unknown.

With 0 bases removed from V and 5 bases from J, the gap between germline ends came to 13 bases. Germline loops: CDR1 MNHEY, CDR2 SVGEGT. This CDR3 region has 15 residues. This chain connects TRBV6-2 or TRBV6-3 to TRBJ2-5; D is ambiguous. The sample comprised CD4+ T cells from PBMCs. The TCR comes from a human donor with multiple sclerosis. The CDR3 nucleotides are TGTGCCAGCAGTTACTCCATACTCGTCGCTGAGACCCAGTACTTC. It specifies CASSYSILVAETQYF.